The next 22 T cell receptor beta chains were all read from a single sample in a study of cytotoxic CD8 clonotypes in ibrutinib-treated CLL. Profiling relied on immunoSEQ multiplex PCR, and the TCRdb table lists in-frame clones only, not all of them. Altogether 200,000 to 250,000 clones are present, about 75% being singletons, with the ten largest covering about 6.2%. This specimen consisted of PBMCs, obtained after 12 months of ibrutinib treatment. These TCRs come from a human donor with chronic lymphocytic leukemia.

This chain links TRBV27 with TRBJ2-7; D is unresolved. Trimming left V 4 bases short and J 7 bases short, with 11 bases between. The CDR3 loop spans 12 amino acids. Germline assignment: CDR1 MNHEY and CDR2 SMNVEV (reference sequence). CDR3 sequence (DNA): TGTGCCAGCAGTTCGAGAGCGTTGGAGCAGTACTTC. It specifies CASSSRALEQYF.

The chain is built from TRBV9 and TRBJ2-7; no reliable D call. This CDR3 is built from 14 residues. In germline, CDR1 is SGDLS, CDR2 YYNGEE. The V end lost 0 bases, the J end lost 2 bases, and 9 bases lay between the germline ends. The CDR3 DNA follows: TGTGCCAGCAGCGTAGCGACCAAGACCTACGAGCAGTACTTC. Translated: CASSVATKTYEQYF. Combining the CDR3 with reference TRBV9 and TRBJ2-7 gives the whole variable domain DSGVTQTPKHLITATGQRVTLRCSPRSGDLSVYWYQQSLDQGLQFLIQYYNGEERAKGNILERFSAQQFPDLHSELNLSSLELGDSALYFCASSVATKTYEQYFGPGTRLTVT.

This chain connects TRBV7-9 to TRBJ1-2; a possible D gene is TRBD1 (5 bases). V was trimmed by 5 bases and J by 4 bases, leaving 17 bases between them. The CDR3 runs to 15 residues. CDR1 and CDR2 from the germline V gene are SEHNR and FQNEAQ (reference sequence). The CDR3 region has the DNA TGTGCCAGCAGCCCGCGGGGGGTTTTTGGCTATGGCTACACCTTC. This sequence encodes CASSPRGVFGYGYTF.

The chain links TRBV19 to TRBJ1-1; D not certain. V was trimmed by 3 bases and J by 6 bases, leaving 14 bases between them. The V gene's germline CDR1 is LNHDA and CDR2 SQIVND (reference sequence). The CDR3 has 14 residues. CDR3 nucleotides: TGTGCCAGTAGTATCCTCCCCGAGAGGCCTGAAGCTTTCTTT. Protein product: CASSILPERPEAFF.

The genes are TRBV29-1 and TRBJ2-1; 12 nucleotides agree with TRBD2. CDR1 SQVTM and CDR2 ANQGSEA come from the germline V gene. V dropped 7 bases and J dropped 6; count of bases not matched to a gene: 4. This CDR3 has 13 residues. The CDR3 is CSGLAGGPNEQFF. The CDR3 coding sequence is TGCAGCGGGCTAGCGGGAGGGCCCAATGAGCAGTTCTTC.

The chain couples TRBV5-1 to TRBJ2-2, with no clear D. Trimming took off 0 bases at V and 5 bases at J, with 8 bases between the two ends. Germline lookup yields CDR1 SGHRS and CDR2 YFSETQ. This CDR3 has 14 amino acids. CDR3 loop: CASSLAAATGELFF. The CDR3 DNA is TGCGCCAGCAGCTTGGCCGCGGCAACCGGGGAGCTGTTTTTT.

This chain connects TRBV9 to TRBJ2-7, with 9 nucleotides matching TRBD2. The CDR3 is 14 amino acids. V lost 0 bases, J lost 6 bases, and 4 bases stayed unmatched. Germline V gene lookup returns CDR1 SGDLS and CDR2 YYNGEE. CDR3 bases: TGTGCCAGCAGCGTAGGAATAGCGGGAGCCGAGCAGTACTTC. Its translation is CASSVGIAGAEQYF. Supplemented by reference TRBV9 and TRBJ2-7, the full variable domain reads DSGVTQTPKHLITATGQRVTLRCSPRSGDLSVYWYQQSLDQGLQFLIQYYNGEERAKGNILERFSAQQFPDLHSELNLSSLELGDSALYFCASSVGIAGAEQYFGPGTRLTVT.

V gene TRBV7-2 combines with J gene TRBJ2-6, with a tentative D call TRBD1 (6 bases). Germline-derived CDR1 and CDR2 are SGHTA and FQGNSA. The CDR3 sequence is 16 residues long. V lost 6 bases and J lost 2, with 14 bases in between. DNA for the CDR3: TGTGCCAGCAGTTCTACAGGGCCCCCTGGGGCCAACGTCCTGACTTTC. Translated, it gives CASSSTGPPGANVLTF.

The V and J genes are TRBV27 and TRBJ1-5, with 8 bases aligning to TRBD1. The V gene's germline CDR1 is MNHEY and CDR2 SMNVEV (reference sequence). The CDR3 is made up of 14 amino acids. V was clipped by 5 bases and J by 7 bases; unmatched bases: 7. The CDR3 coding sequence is TGTGCCAGCAGTACCCGGACAGGGCTCCAGCCCCAGCATTTT. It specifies CASSTRTGLQPQHF.

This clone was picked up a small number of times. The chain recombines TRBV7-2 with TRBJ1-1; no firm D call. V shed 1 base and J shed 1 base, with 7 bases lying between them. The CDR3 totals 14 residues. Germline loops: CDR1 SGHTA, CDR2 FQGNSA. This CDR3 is CASSLGIGNTEAFF. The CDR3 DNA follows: TGTGCCAGCAGCTTAGGGATTGGGAACACTGAAGCTTTCTTT.

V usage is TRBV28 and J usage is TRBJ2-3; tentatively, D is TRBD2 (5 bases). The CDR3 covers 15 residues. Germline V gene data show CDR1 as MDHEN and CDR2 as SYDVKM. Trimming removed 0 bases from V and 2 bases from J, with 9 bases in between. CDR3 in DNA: TGTGCCAGCAGTTTATGGCTCGGGGACACAGATACGCAGTATTTT. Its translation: CASSLWLGDTDTQYF.

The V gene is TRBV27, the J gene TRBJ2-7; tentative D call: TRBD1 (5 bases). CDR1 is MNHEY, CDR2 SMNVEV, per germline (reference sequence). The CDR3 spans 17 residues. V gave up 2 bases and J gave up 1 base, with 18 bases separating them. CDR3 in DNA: TGTGCCAGCAGTTTAGCCTTCCAGGGATCGAGATCCTACGAGCAGTACTTC. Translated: CASSLAFQGSRSYEQYF.

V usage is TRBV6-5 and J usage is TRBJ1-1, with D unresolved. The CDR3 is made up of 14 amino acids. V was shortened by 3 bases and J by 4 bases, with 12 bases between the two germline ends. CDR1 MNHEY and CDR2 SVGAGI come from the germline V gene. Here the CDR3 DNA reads TGTGCCAGCAGTTATAGGGCAGGAATCACTGAAGCTTTCTTT. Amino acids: CASSYRAGITEAFF.

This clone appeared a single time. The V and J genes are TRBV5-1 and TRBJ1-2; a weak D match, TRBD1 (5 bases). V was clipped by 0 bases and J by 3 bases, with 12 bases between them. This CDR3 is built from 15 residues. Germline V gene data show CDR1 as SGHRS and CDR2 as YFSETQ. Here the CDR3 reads CASSLAGRADYGYTF. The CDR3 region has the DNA TGCGCCAGCAGCTTGGCGGGCAGGGCAGACTATGGCTACACCTTC.

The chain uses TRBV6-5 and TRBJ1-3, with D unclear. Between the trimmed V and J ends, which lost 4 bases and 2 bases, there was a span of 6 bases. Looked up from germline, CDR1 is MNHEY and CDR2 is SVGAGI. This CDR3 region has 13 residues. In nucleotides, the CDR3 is TGTGCCAGCAGTTCCCTCACTGGAAACACCATATATTTT. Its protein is CASSSLTGNTIYF.

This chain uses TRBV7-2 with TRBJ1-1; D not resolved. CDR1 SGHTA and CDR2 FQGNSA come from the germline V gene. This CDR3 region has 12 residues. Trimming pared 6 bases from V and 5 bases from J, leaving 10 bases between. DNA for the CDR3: TGTGCCAGCAGGCTGGGGTGGACTGAAGCTTTCTTT. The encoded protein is CASRLGWTEAFF.

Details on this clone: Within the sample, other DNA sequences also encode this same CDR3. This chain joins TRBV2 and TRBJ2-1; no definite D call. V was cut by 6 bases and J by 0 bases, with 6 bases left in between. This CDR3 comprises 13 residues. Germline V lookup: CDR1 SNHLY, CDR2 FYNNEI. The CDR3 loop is CASRTNSYNEQFF. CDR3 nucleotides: TGTGCCAGCAGAACTAACTCCTACAATGAGCAGTTCTTC.

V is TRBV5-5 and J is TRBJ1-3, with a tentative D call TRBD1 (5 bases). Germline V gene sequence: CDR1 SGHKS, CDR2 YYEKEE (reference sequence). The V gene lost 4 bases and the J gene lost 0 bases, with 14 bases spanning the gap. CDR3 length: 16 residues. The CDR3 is CASSTSPGISGNTIYF. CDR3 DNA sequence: TGTGCCAGCAGCACCTCCCCAGGGATCTCTGGAAACACCATATATTTT.

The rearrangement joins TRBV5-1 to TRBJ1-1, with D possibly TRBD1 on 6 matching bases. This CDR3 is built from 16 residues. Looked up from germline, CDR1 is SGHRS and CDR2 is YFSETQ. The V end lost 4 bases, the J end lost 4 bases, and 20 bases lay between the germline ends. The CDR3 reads CASSTGQFLSFTEAFF. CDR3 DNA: TGCGCCAGCAGCACCGGACAGTTTCTATCTTTCACTGAAGCTTTCTTT.

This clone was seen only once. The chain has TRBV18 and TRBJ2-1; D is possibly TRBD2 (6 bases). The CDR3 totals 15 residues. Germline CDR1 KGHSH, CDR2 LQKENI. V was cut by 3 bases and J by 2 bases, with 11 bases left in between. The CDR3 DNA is TGTGCCAGCTCACCTCCCGGGAGTCCCTACAATGAGCAGTTCTTC. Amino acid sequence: CASSPPGSPYNEQFF.

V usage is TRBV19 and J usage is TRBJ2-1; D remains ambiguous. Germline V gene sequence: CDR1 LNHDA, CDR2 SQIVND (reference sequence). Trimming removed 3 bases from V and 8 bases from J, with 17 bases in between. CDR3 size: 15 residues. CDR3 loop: CASSIGYSLGDEQFF. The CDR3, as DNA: TGTGCCAGTAGTATTGGGTACAGTCTTGGCGATGAGCAGTTCTTC.

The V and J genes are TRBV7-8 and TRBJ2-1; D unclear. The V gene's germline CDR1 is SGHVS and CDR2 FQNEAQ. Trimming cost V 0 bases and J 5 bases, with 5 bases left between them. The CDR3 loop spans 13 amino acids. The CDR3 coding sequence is TGTGCCAGCAGCTTAGCGGTCCACAATGAGCAGTTCTTC. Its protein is CASSLAVHNEQFF.